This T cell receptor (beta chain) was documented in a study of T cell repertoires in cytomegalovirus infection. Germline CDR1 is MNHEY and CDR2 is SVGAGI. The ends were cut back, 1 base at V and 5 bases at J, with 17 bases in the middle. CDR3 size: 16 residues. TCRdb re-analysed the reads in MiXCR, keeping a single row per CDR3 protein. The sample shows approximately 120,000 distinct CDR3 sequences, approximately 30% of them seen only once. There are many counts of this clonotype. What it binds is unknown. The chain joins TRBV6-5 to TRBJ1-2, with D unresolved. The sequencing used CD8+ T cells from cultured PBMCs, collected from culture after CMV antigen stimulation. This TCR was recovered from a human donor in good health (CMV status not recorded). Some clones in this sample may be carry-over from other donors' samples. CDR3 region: CASSYLSAGEGYGYTF. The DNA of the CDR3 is TGTGCCAGCAGTTACTTGAGTGCCGGCGAGGGTTATGGCTACACCTTC.